This T cell receptor beta chain derives from a study of blood T cells in healthy people across ages. Only one count was recorded for this clonotype. This may stem from a read error, because a much larger clone lies one nucleotide away. Together with a sample-barcoded 5' primer, a J-beta primer mix was included in a second PCR lasting roughly 7 to 11 cycles. TCRdb called the 5' RACE reads again in MiXCR, with one record for every CDR3 protein. Seen here are some 1,800,000 distinct CDR3 sequences, approximately 40% observed once, and the top ten hold 20% to 25%. CDR1 is SEHNR and CDR2 is FQNEAQ in the germline V gene (reference sequence). The CDR3 totals 11 residues. V lost 7 bases and J 11 bases, leaving 14 bases between the germline ends.

This TCR was recovered from a human donor in good health. The rearrangement joins TRBV7-9 to TRBJ2-5; possible D gene TRBD1, 6 bases. Sequenced material: blood. CDR3 in amino acids: CASTDDRKQYF. The CDR3 DNA sequence: TGTGCCAGCACTGACGACAGGAAGCAGTACTTC.